At least ten counts were recorded for the clone carrying this T cell receptor (beta chain). Its antigen is unknown. A single record per CDR3 protein comes from TCRdb applying MiXCR to the reads. The table has about 530,000 distinct CDR3 sequences, 26% seen once. This specimen belongs to a study of T cell repertoires in cytomegalovirus infection. Whole-study results and caveats: Pooled public TCR beta family frequency picked out CMV carriers with the relevant HLA. Dominating the ex vivo response were TCR beta clonotypes that were CMV-specific and HLA-C-restricted.

Material: PBMCs. This sequence was found in a human donor in good health (CMV status not recorded). Some clones in this sample may be carry-over from other donors' samples.

CDR3 sequence reads: CASSLGLAHGGETQYF. The DNA for the CDR3 is TGTGCCAGCAGCTTGGGCCTAGCTCACGGAGGAGAGACCCAGTACTTC. The chain has TRBV7-2 and TRBJ2-5; D may be TRBD2 (5 bases). Trimming stripped 3 bases from V and 4 bases from J, with 18 bases between. CDR1 SGHTA and CDR2 FQGNSA come from the germline V gene. The CDR3 contains 16 residues.